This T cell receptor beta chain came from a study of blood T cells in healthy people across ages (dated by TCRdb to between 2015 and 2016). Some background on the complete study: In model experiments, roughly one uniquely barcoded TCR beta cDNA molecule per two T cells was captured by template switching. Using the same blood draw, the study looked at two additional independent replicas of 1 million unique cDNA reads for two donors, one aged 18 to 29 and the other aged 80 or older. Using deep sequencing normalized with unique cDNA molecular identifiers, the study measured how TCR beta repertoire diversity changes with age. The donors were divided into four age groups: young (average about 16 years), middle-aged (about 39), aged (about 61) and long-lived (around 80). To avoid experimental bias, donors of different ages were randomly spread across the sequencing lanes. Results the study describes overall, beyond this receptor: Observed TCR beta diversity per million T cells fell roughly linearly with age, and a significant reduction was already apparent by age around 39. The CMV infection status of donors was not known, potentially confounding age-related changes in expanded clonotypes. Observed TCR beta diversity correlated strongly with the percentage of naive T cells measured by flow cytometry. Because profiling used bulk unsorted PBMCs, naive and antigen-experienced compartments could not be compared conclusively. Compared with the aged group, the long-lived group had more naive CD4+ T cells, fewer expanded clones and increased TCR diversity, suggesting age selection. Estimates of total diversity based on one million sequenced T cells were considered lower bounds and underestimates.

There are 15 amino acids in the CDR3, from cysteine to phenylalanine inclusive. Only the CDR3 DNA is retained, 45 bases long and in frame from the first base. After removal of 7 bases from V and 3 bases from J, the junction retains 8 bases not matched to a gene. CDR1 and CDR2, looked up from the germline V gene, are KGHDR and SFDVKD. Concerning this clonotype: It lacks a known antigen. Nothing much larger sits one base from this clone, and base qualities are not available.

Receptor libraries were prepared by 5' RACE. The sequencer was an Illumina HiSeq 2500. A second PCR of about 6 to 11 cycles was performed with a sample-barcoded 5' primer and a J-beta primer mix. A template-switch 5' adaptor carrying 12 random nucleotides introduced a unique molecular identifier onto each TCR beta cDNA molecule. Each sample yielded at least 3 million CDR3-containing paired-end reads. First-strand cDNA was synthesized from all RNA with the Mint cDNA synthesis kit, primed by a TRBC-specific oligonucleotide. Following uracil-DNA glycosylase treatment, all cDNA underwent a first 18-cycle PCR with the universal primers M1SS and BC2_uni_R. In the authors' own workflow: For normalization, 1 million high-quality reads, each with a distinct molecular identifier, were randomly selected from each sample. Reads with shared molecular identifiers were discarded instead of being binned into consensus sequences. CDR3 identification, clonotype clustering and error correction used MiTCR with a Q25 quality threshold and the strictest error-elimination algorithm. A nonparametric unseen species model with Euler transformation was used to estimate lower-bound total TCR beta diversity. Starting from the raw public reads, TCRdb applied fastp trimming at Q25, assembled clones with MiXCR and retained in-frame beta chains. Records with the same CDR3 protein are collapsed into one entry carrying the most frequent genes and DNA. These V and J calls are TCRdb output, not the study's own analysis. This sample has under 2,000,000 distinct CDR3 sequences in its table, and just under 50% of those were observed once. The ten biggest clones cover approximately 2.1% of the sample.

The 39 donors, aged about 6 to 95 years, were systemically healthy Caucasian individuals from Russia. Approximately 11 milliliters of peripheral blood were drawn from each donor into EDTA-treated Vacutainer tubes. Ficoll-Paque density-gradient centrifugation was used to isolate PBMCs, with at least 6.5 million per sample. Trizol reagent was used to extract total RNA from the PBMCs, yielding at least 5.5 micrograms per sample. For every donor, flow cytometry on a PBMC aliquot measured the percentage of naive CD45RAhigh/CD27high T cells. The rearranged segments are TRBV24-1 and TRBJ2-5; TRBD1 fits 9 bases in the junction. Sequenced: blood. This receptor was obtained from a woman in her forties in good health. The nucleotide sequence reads TGTGCCACCAGAAAAGGGGACAGGGTCGAAGAGACCCAGTACTTC. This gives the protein CATRKGDRVEETQYF.